Each of the 22 T cell receptor beta chains below was sequenced from the same sample in a study of T cells after yellow fever vaccination (dated by TCRdb to between 2018 and 2020). The treatment or condition label, as the study defines it: live attenuated yellow fever vaccine strain. Library preparation used 5' RACE. The instrument was an Illumina HiSeq 2500. The public reads were run again by TCRdb, first through fastp at Q25 and then through MiXCR, and only productive beta chains were kept. Duplicate CDR3 protein sequences are folded into a single record with the most common DNA and genes. Present in this sample are 230,000 or so distinct CDR3 sequences, approximately 6.3% of which were seen just once. More than 0.85% of the sample is held by the ten biggest clonotypes. Sequenced material: CD4+ T cells sorted from PBMCs, taken on the day of the yellow fever booster vaccination. All receptors come from a man under 40 who received the YFV17D yellow fever vaccine.

The V call is TRBV7-2, the J call TRBJ2-1, with 10 bases aligning to TRBD1. CDR3 size: 15 residues. Trimming took 4 bases from V and 4 from J; bases not matched to a gene: 4. Per the germline V gene, CDR1 is SGHTA and CDR2 is FQGNSA. This chain's CDR3 is CASSSDRGLYNEQFF. DNA for the CDR3: TGTGCCAGCAGCTCGGACAGGGGGTTGTACAATGAGCAGTTCTTC.

This chain connects TRBV24-1 to TRBJ1-2; D is perhaps TRBD1 (6 bases). The CDR3 totals 13 residues. Germline lookup yields CDR1 KGHDR and CDR2 SFDVKD. The ends were cut back, 6 bases at V and 10 bases at J, with 17 bases in the middle. The CDR3 DNA sequence: TGTGCCACCAGTCGGACAGCTTTCGGTGACTACACCTTC. Its translation: CATSRTAFGDYTF.

The table lists this clonotype with many counts. The CDR3, as DNA: TGTGCCAGCAGCCTTCCTTCTAGCACAGATACGCAGTATTTT. Protein sequence: CASSLPSSTDTQYF. The J gene is TRBJ2-3, the V gene TRBV6-1; D unresolved. The V end lost 6 bases, the J end lost 0 bases, and 10 bases lay between the germline ends. CDR1 is MNHNS, CDR2 SASEGT, per germline. The CDR3 sequence is 14 residues long.

In this sample, this clonotype turned up many times. J is TRBJ2-1 and V is TRBV2; D is tentatively TRBD1 or TRBD2 (5 bases each). The CDR3 extends over 13 amino acids. Germline CDR1 is SNHLY and CDR2 is FYNNEI. Trimming took off 3 bases at V and 10 bases at J, with 13 bases between the two ends. CDR3 loop: CASSDGTVREQFF. The CDR3 nucleotides read TGTGCCAGCAGTGATGGGACGGTCAGGGAGCAGTTCTTC. The entire variable domain, with the rest obtained from reference TRBV2 and TRBJ2-1, is as follows: EPEVTQTPSHQVTQMGQEVILRCVPISNHLYFYWYRQILGQKVEFLVSFYNNEISEKSEIFDDQFSVERPDGSNFTLKIRSTKLEDSAMYFCASSDGTVREQFFGPGTRLTVL.

The table lists this clonotype with a few counts. V and J are TRBV9 and TRBJ2-7, with TRBD1 as a possible D gene (6 bases). Germline V gene data show CDR1 as SGDLS and CDR2 as YYNGEE. Trimming shortened V by 0 bases and J by 2 bases, and 12 bases separated the two germline ends. This CDR3 has 15 amino acids. For the CDR3, the DNA is TGTGCCAGCAGCGTAGCTCCGGACAGAACCTACGAGCAGTACTTC. Translation gives CASSVAPDRTYEQYF. The full variable domain, completed using reference TRBV9 and TRBJ2-7, is DSGVTQTPKHLITATGQRVTLRCSPRSGDLSVYWYQQSLDQGLQFLIQYYNGEERAKGNILERFSAQQFPDLHSELNLSSLELGDSALYFCASSVAPDRTYEQYFGPGTRLTVT.

Ten or more counts support this clonotype. This rearrangement joins TRBV5-4 to TRBJ2-1, with a possible D match to TRBD2 (5 bases). The germline V gene encodes CDR1 SGHNT and CDR2 YYREEE (reference sequence). Trimming stripped 4 bases from V and 7 bases from J, with 15 bases between. The CDR3 contains 14 residues. CDR3 DNA: TGTGCCAGCAGCCTAGCTGCCTCCGGGAATGAGCAGTTCTTC. This translates into CASSLAASGNEQFF.

A few counts support this clonotype. V is TRBV7-9 and J is TRBJ1-2; D not certain. This CDR3 contains 14 residues. In germline, CDR1 is SEHNR, CDR2 FQNEAQ (reference sequence). The ends were cut back, 5 bases at V and 2 bases at J, with 12 bases in the middle. CDR3 in amino acids: CASSPSPGNYGYTF. CDR3 nucleotide sequence: TGTGCCAGCAGCCCCTCCCCAGGCAACTATGGCTACACCTTC.

This clonotype was counted ten times or more. The chain joins TRBV20-1 to TRBJ2-3; D not resolved. Trimming removed 2 bases at V and 12 bases at J, with 15 bases between. Germline CDR1 and CDR2: DFQATT and SNEGSKA (reference sequence). The CDR3 is made up of 12 amino acids. The CDR3 nucleotides read TGCAGTGCTAGAAAGGAGCCCCCATTCCAGTATTTT. Translation gives CSARKEPPFQYF.

The chain joins TRBV7-3 to TRBJ2-1; 11 bases agree with TRBD2. V trimming: 5 bases; J trimming: 15 bases; junction bases outside the gene matches: 9. Per the germline V gene, CDR1 is SGHTA and CDR2 is FQGTGA. The CDR3 is 13 residues long. The CDR3 DNA reads TGTGCCAGCAGCCCAACCGGGACTAGCGGTACGTTCTTC. Amino acid sequence: CASSPTGTSGTFF.

This chain connects TRBV28 to TRBJ2-7; D is possibly TRBD1 (6 bases). Germline lookup yields CDR1 MDHEN and CDR2 SYDVKM. Trimming left V 3 bases short and J 1 base short, with 13 bases between. The CDR3 spans 15 residues. The CDR3 sequence: CASSFQGSISYEQYF. The CDR3, as DNA: TGTGCCAGCAGTTTCCAGGGGTCGATATCCTACGAGCAGTACTTC.

The chain recombines TRBV24-1 with TRBJ2-7; 13 bases map to TRBD2. Germline CDR1 reads KGHDR; CDR2 reads SFDVKD. The CDR3 is 15 residues long. The trim removed 5 bases at V and 6 bases at J, leaving 6 bases unmatched. The CDR3 loop reads CATSVLGLAGCEQYF. The CDR3 DNA is TGTGCCACCAGTGTCCTGGGACTAGCGGGATGCGAGCAGTACTTC.

This clonotype came up many times. The chain links TRBV18 to TRBJ2-4; D not certain. Per the germline V gene, CDR1 is KGHSH and CDR2 is LQKENI. The ends were cut back, 4 bases at V and 1 base at J, with 14 bases in the middle. This CDR3 has 16 residues. The CDR3 DNA sequence: TGTGCCAGCTCACAGATCGTCGAATACGCCAAAAACATTCAGTACTTC. This translates into CASSQIVEYAKNIQYF. The variable domain in full, completed from reference TRBV18 and TRBJ2-4, reads NAGVMQNPRHLVRRRGQEARLRCSPMKGHSHVYWYRQLPEEGLKFMVYLQKENIIDESGMPKERFSAEFPKEGPSILRIQQVVRGDSAAYFCASSQIVEYAKNIQYFGAGTRLSVL.

This clonotype was observed a few times. The chain carries TRBV30 and TRBJ2-7; D gene ambiguous. CDR3 length equals 13 residues. Germline V gene data show CDR1 as GTSNPN and CDR2 as SVGIG (reference sequence). Trimming removed 1 base from V and 2 bases from J, with 9 bases in between. The CDR3 region has the DNA TGTGCCTGGAGTGCCGGTGACACCTACGAGCAGTACTTC. Encoded protein: CAWSAGDTYEQYF.

This clonotype turned up a few times. The chain carries TRBV7-3 and TRBJ2-3, with D uncertain. The CDR3 runs 14 residues. The V and J ends lost 3 bases and 2 bases respectively, with 9 bases between them. The germline V gene encodes CDR1 SGHTA and CDR2 FQGTGA. The CDR3 DNA sequence: TGTGCCAGCAGCTTGCGTGCCAACACAGATACGCAGTATTTT. Its protein product is CASSLRANTDTQYF.

J is TRBJ2-1 and V is TRBV5-6, with unresolved D. V lost 0 bases and J lost 8, with 9 bases in between. This CDR3 spans 13 amino acids. Germline lookup yields CDR1 SGHDT and CDR2 YYEEEE. In DNA form, the CDR3 reads TGTGCCAGCAGCTTGGTTTCGGGCTATGAGCAGTTCTTC. Translation gives CASSLVSGYEQFF.

This clonotype was observed at least ten times. The V gene is TRBV5-5, the J gene TRBJ1-2; no reliable D call. Trimming took 0 bases from V and 4 from J, leaving 7 bases between them. The CDR3 sequence is 13 residues long. CDR1 and CDR2 from the germline V gene are SGHKS and YYEKEE (reference sequence). The CDR3 DNA is TGTGCCAGCAGCTTGGACGGAGCCTATGGCTACACCTTC. Its protein is CASSLDGAYGYTF.

This clonotype came up many times. The chain recombines TRBV4-3 with TRBJ2-3, with 11 bases aligning to TRBD2. Trimming took 0 bases from V and 3 from J; bases not matched to a gene: 5. This CDR3 region has 17 residues. Germline CDR1 LGHNA, CDR2 YSLEER. CDR3 region: CASSQEPVAGGTDTQYF. CDR3 in DNA: TGCGCCAGCAGCCAAGAACCAGTAGCGGGAGGGACAGATACGCAGTATTTT.

This clonotype has more than one count but fewer than ten. This rearrangement joins TRBV3-1 to TRBJ2-3; 10 bases agree with TRBD2. Germline V gene data show CDR1 as LGHDT and CDR2 as YNNKEL (reference sequence). Trimming removed 5 bases from V and 4 bases from J; junction bases left unmatched: 6. The CDR3 contains 15 residues. CDR3 sequence (DNA): TGTGCCAGCAGCTCAAGCGGGAGGGCCTCAGATACGCAGTATTTT. Translated, it gives CASSSSGRASDTQYF.

Here the CDR3 reads CASTRDVSMNTEAFF. The CDR3 nucleotides read TGTGCCAGCACAAGGGACGTATCAATGAACACTGAAGCTTTCTTT. The chain has TRBV7-9 and TRBJ1-1; perhaps TRBD1 as D (5 bases). Trimming removed 7 bases at V and 0 bases at J, with 15 bases between. The CDR3 loop spans 15 amino acids. Germline V gene sequence: CDR1 SEHNR, CDR2 FQNEAQ (reference sequence).

The rearrangement uses TRBV7-2 and TRBJ2-7, with D maybe TRBD1 (6 bases). CDR1 is SGHTA and CDR2 is FQGNSA in the germline V gene. Trimming left V 5 bases short and J 5 bases short, with 10 bases between. The CDR3 loop spans 12 amino acids. The CDR3 sequence is CASSTGYHEQYF. The DNA for the CDR3 is TGTGCCAGCAGCACAGGGTACCACGAGCAGTACTTC.

This clonotype was seen at least ten times. The gene calls are TRBV5-4 and TRBJ2-5; D perhaps matches TRBD2 (5 bases). The CDR3 totals 16 residues. Germline lookup yields CDR1 SGHNT and CDR2 YYREEE (reference sequence). Trimming stripped 4 bases from V and 4 bases from J, with 20 bases between. For the CDR3, the DNA is TGTGCCAGCAGCCTTGTCGCGGGCGGGCGTGGAGAGACCCAGTACTTC. Protein product: CASSLVAGGRGETQYF. The whole variable domain, remainder taken from reference TRBV5-4 and TRBJ2-5, is ETGVTQSPTHLIKTRGQQVTLRCSSQSGHNTVSWYQQALGQGPQFIFQYYREEENGRGNFPPRFSGLQFPNYSSELNVNALELDDSALYLCASSLVAGGRGETQYFGPGTRLLVL.

This clonotype was observed a few times. The chain has TRBV20-1 and TRBJ1-5; unclear D gene. The V end lost 6 bases, the J end lost 4 bases, and 10 bases lay between the germline ends. This CDR3 region has 12 residues. Germline V gene lookup returns CDR1 DFQATT and CDR2 SNEGSKA (reference sequence). The CDR3: CSAFRSNQPQHF. For the CDR3, the DNA is TGCAGTGCCTTCAGGAGTAATCAGCCCCAGCATTTT.